This is a list of T cell receptor beta chains from one sample in a study of cytomegalovirus exposure and HLA in healthy donors. Libraries were prepared by immunoSEQ multiplex PCR; TCRdb keeps only in-frame clonotypes and omits some of them. The sample has under 150,000 clones, 80% to 85% seen once. Material: PBMCs. The receptors stem from a boy aged 10-17 years in good health and CMV-seronegative. Each CDR3 is given with its conserved first and last residue. Each record gives: clone size, V gene, D gene, J gene, CDR3 length, CDR3 protein, CDR3 DNA. The D gene is left open where the match is weak. Not all rows give a size; the values are once, few, many and, for expanded clones, a class.

size: .; V: TRBV7-2; D: TRBD1; J: TRBJ2-1; length: 13; CDR3: CASSSTGGNEQFF; DNA: TGTGCCAGCAGCTCGACAGGGGGCAATGAGCAGTTCTTC
size: .; V: TRBV23-1; D: .; J: TRBJ1-5; length: 15; CDR3: CASTRSSGPPRPQHF; DNA: TGCGCCAGTACTCGCTCGTCAGGGCCACCGAGGCCCCAGCATTTT
size: .; V: TRBV2; D: .; J: TRBJ1-5; length: 14; CDR3: CASSGTVFNQPQHF; DNA: TGTGCCAGCAGTGGGACAGTGTTCAATCAGCCCCAGCATTTT
size: .; V: TRBV6-5; D: TRBD1; J: TRBJ1-5; length: 13; CDR3: CVSGTGVGQPQHF; DNA: TGTGTATCGGGGACAGGGGTAGGCCAGCCCCAGCATTTT
size: once; V: TRBV27; D: TRBD1; J: TRBJ1-2; length: 15; CDR3: CASSPRGGTGEGYTF; DNA: TGTGCCAGCAGTCCTAGAGGAGGGACAGGGGAAGGCTACACCTTC
size: .; V: TRBV20-1; D: .; J: TRBJ2-1; length: 11; CDR3: CSASIQNEQFF; DNA: TGCAGTGCTAGTATCCAGAATGAGCAGTTCTTC
size: .; V: TRBV7-9; D: TRBD1; J: TRBJ1-2; length: 16; CDR3: CASSLEDRAFSYGYTF; DNA: TGTGCCAGCAGCTTAGAAGACAGGGCATTTAGCTATGGCTACACCTTC
size: .; V: TRBV4-1; D: .; J: TRBJ2-1; length: 16; CDR3: CASSQVGRGVGNEQFF; DNA: TGCGCCAGCAGCCAAGTCGGCAGGGGCGTCGGCAATGAGCAGTTCTTC
size: .; V: TRBV6-1; D: .; J: TRBJ2-3; length: 13; CDR3: CASIPGGTDTQYF; DNA: TGTGCCAGCATCCCAGGGGGCACAGATACGCAGTATTTT
size: .; V: TRBV28; D: .; J: TRBJ2-1; length: 12; CDR3: CASRGSFHEQFF; DNA: TGTGCCAGCCGGGGGAGCTTCCATGAGCAGTTCTTC
size: .; V: TRBV6-1; D: TRBD1; J: TRBJ1-2; length: 13; CDR3: CASIWTGGHGYTF; DNA: TGTGCCAGCATTTGGACAGGGGGTCATGGCTACACCTTC
size: .; V: TRBV4-1; D: .; J: TRBJ2-3; length: 16; CDR3: CASSQEGGRLTDTQYF; DNA: TGCGCCAGCAGCCAAGAGGGGGGGCGGCTCACAGATACGCAGTATTTT
size: .; V: TRBV6-1; D: .; J: TRBJ1-2; length: 15; CDR3: CASSNLPGTNYGYTF; DNA: TGTGCCAGCAGTAACCTGCCGGGGACTAACTATGGCTACACCTTC
size: .; V: TRBV19; D: .; J: TRBJ1-2; length: 15; CDR3: CASSIDWSGSYGYTF; DNA: TGTGCCAGTAGTATAGATTGGTCAGGGTCCTATGGCTACACCTTC
size: .; V: TRBV29-1; D: TRBD1; J: TRBJ2-7; length: 12; CDR3: CSVWTGGYEQYF; DNA: TGCAGCGTATGGACAGGGGGCTACGAGCAGTACTTC
size: .; V: TRBV5-1; D: TRBD2; J: TRBJ2-2; length: 15; CDR3: CASRSGLGNTGELFF; DNA: TGCGCCAGCAGATCGGGACTAGGGAACACCGGGGAGCTGTTTTTT
size: .; V: TRBV4-2; D: .; J: TRBJ2-6; length: 15; CDR3: CASSQDGQIANVLTF; DNA: TGTGCCAGCAGCCAAGATGGGCAAATAGCCAACGTCCTGACTTTC
size: .; V: TRBV4-3; D: TRBD2; J: TRBJ2-7; length: 16; CDR3: CASSQDFDSGNREQYF; DNA: TGCGCCAGCAGCCAAGACTTTGACAGCGGGAATCGTGAGCAGTACTTC
size: few; V: TRBV5-6; D: TRBD2; J: TRBJ2-7; length: 16; CDR3: CASSFGLAGVPYEQYF; DNA: TGTGCCAGCAGCTTTGGACTAGCGGGAGTCCCCTACGAGCAGTACTTC
size: .; V: TRBV30; D: .; J: TRBJ2-2; length: 14; CDR3: CAWGLAPNTGELFF; DNA: TGTGCCTGGGGCTTAGCCCCGAACACCGGGGAGCTGTTTTTT
size: once; V: TRBV27; D: TRBD2; J: TRBJ2-7; length: 16; CDR3: CASNPTGLADSYEQYF; DNA: TGTGCCAGCAACCCCACCGGACTAGCGGACTCCTACGAGCAGTACTTC
size: .; V: TRBV7-9; D: .; J: TRBJ1-2; length: 13; CDR3: CASSKQGNYGYTF; DNA: TGTGCCAGCAGCAAACAGGGAAACTATGGCTACACCTTC
size: .; V: TRBV7-2; D: TRBD1; J: TRBJ2-7; length: 13; CDR3: CASSGTGPYEQYF; DNA: TGTGCCAGCAGCGGGACAGGGCCCTACGAGCAGTACTTC
size: .; V: TRBV7-2; D: .; J: TRBJ1-1; length: 14; CDR3: CASSLLARNTEAFF; DNA: TGTGCCAGCAGCTTATTAGCTAGGAACACTGAAGCTTTCTTT
size: once; V: TRBV19; D: .; J: TRBJ2-1; length: 13; CDR3: CASGSGGGVEQFF; DNA: TGTGCCAGTGGATCGGGAGGGGGCGTTGAGCAGTTCTTC
size: .; V: TRBV5-6; D: TRBD2; J: TRBJ2-1; length: 15; CDR3: CASSLTSGRRHEQFF; DNA: TGTGCCAGCAGCCTGACTAGCGGGAGACGCCATGAGCAGTTCTTC
size: .; V: TRBV2; D: TRBD1; J: TRBJ1-2; length: 14; CDR3: CASRTGIGDYGYTF; DNA: TGTGCCAGCAGGACAGGGATTGGAGACTATGGCTACACCTTC
size: .; V: TRBV19; D: .; J: TRBJ1-2; length: 14; CDR3: CASSIETGMAGYTF; DNA: TGTGCCAGTAGTATAGAAACAGGGATGGCTGGCTACACCTTC
size: .; V: TRBV7-2; D: TRBD2; J: TRBJ2-7; length: 13; CDR3: CASRSAGDYEQYF; DNA: TGTGCCAGCCGATCAGCGGGAGACTACGAGCAGTACTTC
size: once; V: TRBV30; D: .; J: TRBJ1-1; length: 12; CDR3: CTWSVPDTEAFF; DNA: TGTACCTGGAGTGTACCGGACACTGAAGCTTTCTTT
size: .; V: TRBV29-1; D: .; J: TRBJ1-1; length: 12; CDR3: CSVEAEDTEAFF; DNA: TGCAGCGTTGAGGCCGAGGACACTGAAGCTTTCTTT
size: .; V: TRBV6-5; D: TRBD2; J: TRBJ2-7; length: 15; CDR3: CASSPAAGGSYEQYF; DNA: TGTGCCAGCAGCCCCGCAGCGGGAGGGTCCTACGAGCAGTACTTC
size: .; V: TRBV27; D: TRBD1; J: TRBJ2-7; length: 14; CDR3: CASRLTGSTREQYF; DNA: TGTGCCAGCAGGCTGACAGGGTCTACTCGGGAGCAGTACTTC
size: .; V: TRBV2; D: .; J: TRBJ2-5; length: 11; CDR3: CASSQQETQYF; DNA: TGTGCCAGCAGCCAGCAAGAGACCCAGTACTTC
size: .; V: TRBV2; D: TRBD1; J: TRBJ2-1; length: 15; CDR3: CASRDSSSSYNEQFF; DNA: TGTGCCAGCCGGGACAGCTCATCCTCCTACAATGAGCAGTTCTTC
size: .; V: TRBV6-4; D: .; J: TRBJ2-7; length: 19; CDR3: CASSDSTSRPTPGAYEQYF; DNA: TGTGCCAGCAGTGACTCGACCTCCCGGCCAACACCGGGGGCCTACGAGCAGTACTTC
size: .; V: TRBV19; D: TRBD2; J: TRBJ2-3; length: 15; CDR3: CASSIPGLAEDTQYF; DNA: TGTGCCAGTAGTATACCAGGACTAGCGGAGGATACGCAGTATTTT
size: .; V: TRBV25-1; D: .; J: TRBJ1-4; length: 17; CDR3: CASSESDIRATNEKLFF; DNA: TGTGCCAGCAGTGAATCGGACATAAGGGCAACTAATGAAAAACTGTTTTTT
size: few; V: TRBV11-3; D: TRBD2; J: TRBJ2-2; length: 18; CDR3: CASSLGLAGGSARGELFF; DNA: TGTGCCAGCAGCTTAGGACTAGCGGGAGGTTCCGCGCGTGGGGAGCTGTTTTTT
size: .; V: TRBV19; D: .; J: TRBJ2-7; length: 14; CDR3: CASSEAATSYEQYF; DNA: TGTGCCAGTAGTGAGGCGGCTACCTCCTACGAGCAGTACTTC
size: .; V: TRBV7-9; D: .; J: TRBJ1-4; length: 17; CDR3: CASSRMSTGLTNEKLFF; DNA: TGTGCCAGCAGCCGGATGAGTACAGGGCTGACTAATGAAAAACTGTTTTTT
size: .; V: TRBV2; D: .; J: TRBJ2-7; length: 13; CDR3: CASSDGLPSEQYF; DNA: TGTGCCAGCAGCGATGGACTACCGAGCGAGCAGTACTTC
size: .; V: TRBV5-4; D: TRBD2; J: TRBJ2-7; length: 14; CDR3: CASSPSGRPYEQYF; DNA: TGTGCCAGCAGTCCTAGCGGGAGACCCTACGAGCAGTACTTC
size: .; V: TRBV4-2; D: .; J: TRBJ2-7; length: 13; CDR3: CASLSELTYEQYF; DNA: TGTGCCAGCCTTAGCGAATTAACCTACGAGCAGTACTTC
size: .; V: TRBV7-3; D: .; J: TRBJ2-1; length: 12; CDR3: CASSLTGNEQFF; DNA: TGTGCCAGCAGCTTGACTGGGAATGAGCAGTTCTTC
size: .; V: TRBV7-9; D: .; J: TRBJ2-1; length: 12; CDR3: CASSPRVDEQFF; DNA: TGTGCCAGCAGCCCTAGAGTTGATGAGCAGTTCTTC
size: .; V: TRBV7-9; D: .; J: TRBJ2-1; length: 16; CDR3: CASSLAGGTVDNEQFF; DNA: TGTGCCAGCAGCTTAGCAGGGGGGACAGTTGACAATGAGCAGTTCTTC
size: once; V: TRBV29-1; D: .; J: TRBJ2-5; length: 14; CDR3: CSVDGQAYQETQYF; DNA: TGCAGCGTTGATGGGCAGGCCTACCAAGAGACCCAGTACTTC